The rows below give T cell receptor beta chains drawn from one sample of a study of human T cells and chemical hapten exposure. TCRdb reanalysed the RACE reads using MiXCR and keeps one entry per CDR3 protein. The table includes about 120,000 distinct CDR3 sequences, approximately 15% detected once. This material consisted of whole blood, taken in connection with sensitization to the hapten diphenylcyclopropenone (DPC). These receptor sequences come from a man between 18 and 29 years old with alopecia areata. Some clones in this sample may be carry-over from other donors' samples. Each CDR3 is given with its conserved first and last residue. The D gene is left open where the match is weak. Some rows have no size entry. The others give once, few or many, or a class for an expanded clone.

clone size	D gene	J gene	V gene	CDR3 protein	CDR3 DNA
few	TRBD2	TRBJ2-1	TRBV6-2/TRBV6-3	CASSYRRAAGDYNEQFF	TGTGCCAGCAGTTACCGACGAGCAGCGGGGGACTACAATGAGCAGTTCTTC
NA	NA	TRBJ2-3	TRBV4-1	CASSRFGTLSTDTQYF	TGCGCCAGCAGCCGGTTCGGGACACTTAGCACAGATACGCAGTATTTT
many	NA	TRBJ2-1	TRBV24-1	CATSDPRDSYNEQFF	TGTGCCACCAGTGACCCCCGGGACTCCTACAATGAGCAGTTCTTC
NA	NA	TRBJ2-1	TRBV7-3	CASSLELAFYNEQFF	TGTGCCAGCAGCTTAGAACTAGCTTTCTACAATGAGCAGTTCTTC
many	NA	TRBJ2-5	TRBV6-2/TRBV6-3	CASSGTETQYF	TGTGCCAGTTCAGGGACGGAGACCCAGTACTTC
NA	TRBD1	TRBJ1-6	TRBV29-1	CTVRTGARSPLHF	TGCACCGTAAGGACAGGGGCACGTTCACCCCTCCACTTT
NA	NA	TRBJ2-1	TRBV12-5	CASNSYNEQFF	TGTGCCAGCAACAGTTACAATGAGCAGTTCTTC
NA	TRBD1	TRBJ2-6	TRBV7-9	CASSRATGVRANVLTF	TGTGCCAGCAGCAGAGCCACAGGGGTTAGGGCCAACGTCCTGACTTTC
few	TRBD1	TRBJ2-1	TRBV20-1	CSARDRGLYNEQFF	TGCAGTGCTAGGGACAGGGGACTATACAATGAGCAGTTCTTC
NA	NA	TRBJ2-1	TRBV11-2	CASSLEGYNEQFF	TGTGCCAGCAGCTTAGAGGGGTACAATGAGCAGTTCTTC
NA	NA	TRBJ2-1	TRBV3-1	CASSRTGTDEQFF	TGTGCCAGCAGCCGTACAGGGACCGATGAGCAGTTCTTC
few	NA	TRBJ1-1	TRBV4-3	CASSQTVNNEAFF	TGCGCCAGCAGCCAGACGGTTAACAATGAAGCTTTCTTT
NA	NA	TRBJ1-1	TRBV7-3	CASSPTGTIPWEAFF	TGTGCCAGCAGCCCTACCGGGACAATACCCTGGGAAGCTTTCTTT
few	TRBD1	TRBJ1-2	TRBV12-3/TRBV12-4	CASRGTGVVYGYTF	TGTGCCAGCAGGGGGACAGGGGTCGTCTATGGCTACACCTTC
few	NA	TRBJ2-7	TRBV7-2	CASSLASQLGVRGYEQYF	TGTGCCAGCAGCTTAGCTAGTCAATTAGGGGTCCGAGGGTACGAGCAGTACTTC
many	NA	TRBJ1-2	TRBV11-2	CASSPLTFGRNYGYTF	TGTGCCAGCAGCCCCCTGACTTTTGGCAGGAACTATGGCTACACCTTC
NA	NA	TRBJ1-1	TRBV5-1	CASSPEQGRATEAFF	TGCGCCAGCAGCCCGGAACAGGGTAGAGCCACTGAAGCTTTCTTT
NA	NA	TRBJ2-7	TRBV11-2	CVSSSLKKGYEQYF	TGTGTCAGCAGCTCCCTCAAGAAGGGCTACGAGCAGTACTTC
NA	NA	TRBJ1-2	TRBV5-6	CASSPRTVINYGYTF	TGTGCCAGCAGCCCTCGTACCGTAATCAACTATGGCTACACCTTC
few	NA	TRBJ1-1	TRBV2	CASSTGGANTEAFF	TGTGCCAGCAGTACCGGGGGCGCTAACACTGAAGCTTTCTTT
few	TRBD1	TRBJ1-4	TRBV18	CASSPQPGQRNEKLFF	TGTGCCAGCTCACCACAGCCGGGACAGCGGAATGAAAAACTGTTTTTT
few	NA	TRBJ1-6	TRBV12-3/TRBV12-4	CASSLTAGANNSPLHF	TGTGCCAGCAGTTTAACGGCAGGAGCAAATAATTCACCCCTCCACTTT
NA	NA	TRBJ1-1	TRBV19	CASSIRVTNEAFF	TGTGCCAGTAGTATAAGGGTGACTAACGAAGCTTTCTTT